This TCR beta chain was obtained from a study of T-cell reconstitution after alpha-beta-depleted transplantation in children. Researchers prepared the TCRbeta library using unique molecular identifiers, the study reports. TCRdb passed the PCR reads through MiXCR, listing each CDR3 protein once. The sample gives approximately 590,000 distinct CDR3 sequences, under 12% of which show up once; about 4% is in the top ten. The V gene end was trimmed by 9 bases and the J gene end by 0 bases; junction bases not matched to a gene: 4. CDR3 length: 13 amino acids. The germline CDR1 and CDR2 sequences are LGHNA and YSLEER. In this sample, this clonotype turned up many times.

This TCR derives from a human donor who donated a stem cell graft to a child with acute myeloid leukemia. Specimen: PBMCs from the stem cell graft donor, collected from the stem cell graft. The gene calls are TRBV4-3 and TRBJ1-1; TRBD1 agrees at 7 bases. This CDR3 reads CASSTGVNTEAFF. The CDR3 DNA reads as TGCGCCAGTTCCACAGGGGTGAACACTGAAGCTTTCTTT.